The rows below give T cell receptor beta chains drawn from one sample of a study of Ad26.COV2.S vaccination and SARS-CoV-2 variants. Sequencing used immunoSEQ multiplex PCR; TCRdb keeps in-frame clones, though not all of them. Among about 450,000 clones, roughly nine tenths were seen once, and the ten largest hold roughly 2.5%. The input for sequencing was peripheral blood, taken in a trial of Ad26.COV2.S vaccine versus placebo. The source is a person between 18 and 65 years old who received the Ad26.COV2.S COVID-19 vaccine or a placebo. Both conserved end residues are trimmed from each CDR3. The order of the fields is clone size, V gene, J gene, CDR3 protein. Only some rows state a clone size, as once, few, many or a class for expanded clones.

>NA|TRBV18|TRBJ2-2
ASSQPGQPAGELF
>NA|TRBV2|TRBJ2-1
ASSKQPDLYYNEQF
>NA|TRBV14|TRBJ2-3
ASSQAIRQY
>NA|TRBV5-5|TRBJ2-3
ASSSIRGTDTQY
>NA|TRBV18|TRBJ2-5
ASSLRNGDQETQY
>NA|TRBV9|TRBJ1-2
ASSVDSGDGYT
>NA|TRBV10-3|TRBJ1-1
AVSWASVNTEAF
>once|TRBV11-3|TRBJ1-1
ASSRRARMNTEAF
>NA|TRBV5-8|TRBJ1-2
ASSLGLGQSYGYT
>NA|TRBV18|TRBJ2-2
ASSPEGAGELF
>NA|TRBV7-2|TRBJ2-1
ASSPRRSGLGEQF
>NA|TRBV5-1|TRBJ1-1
ASSLVAKSRTEAF
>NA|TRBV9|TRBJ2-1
ASSLRPPTSGRSNEQF
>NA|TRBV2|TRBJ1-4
ASSGQGGEKLF
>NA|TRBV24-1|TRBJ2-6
ATSDPRRGSGANVLT
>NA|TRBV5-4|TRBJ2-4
ASSPRGPFLAKNIQY
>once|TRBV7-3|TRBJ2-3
ASSLTGLMDTQY
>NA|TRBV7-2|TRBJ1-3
ASSSGTGSGNTIY
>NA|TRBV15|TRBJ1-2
ATSFRGYGYT
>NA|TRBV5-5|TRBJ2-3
ASSPRGPGADTQY
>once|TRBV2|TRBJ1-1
ASNLYLGGMNTEAF
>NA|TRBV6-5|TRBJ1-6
ASSSPGQGFSPLH
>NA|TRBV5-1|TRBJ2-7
ASTPGTSFSYEQY
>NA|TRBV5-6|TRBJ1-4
ASSLAFGEKLF
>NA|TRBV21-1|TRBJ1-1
ASSSQPGTAPSNTEAF
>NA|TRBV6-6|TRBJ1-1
ASSRVRSRGENTEAF
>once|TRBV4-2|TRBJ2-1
ASSQGGSGYNEQF
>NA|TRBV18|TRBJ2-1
ASSPLKGYNEQF
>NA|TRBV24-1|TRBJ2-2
ATSDPGSRGDTGELF
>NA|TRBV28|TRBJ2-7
ASSSFSGGAGEQY
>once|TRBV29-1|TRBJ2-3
SVRGGLKGTDTQY
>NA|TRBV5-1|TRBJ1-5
ASSEDSFNQPQH
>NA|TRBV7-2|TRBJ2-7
ASSPRRLQNDEQY
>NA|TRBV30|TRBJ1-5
AWSVRGFRSNQPQH
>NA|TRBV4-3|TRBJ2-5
ASSQEAWIAGPETQY
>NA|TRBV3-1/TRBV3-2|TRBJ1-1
ASSQSYRTGYGPAPNTEAF
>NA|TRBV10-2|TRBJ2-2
ASTGDLAAGELF
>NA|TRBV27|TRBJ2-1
ASSLPDRSLPPEQF
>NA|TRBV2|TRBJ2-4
ASSVEQGLPKNIQY
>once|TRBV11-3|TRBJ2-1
ASSLAPLLADNEQF
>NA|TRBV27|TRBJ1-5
ASSLSGAGFWPQH
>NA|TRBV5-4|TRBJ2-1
ASSLERGASYNEQF
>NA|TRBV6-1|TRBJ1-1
ASSEAGTGPYEAF
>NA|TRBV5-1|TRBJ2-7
ASSLGVRRAYEQY
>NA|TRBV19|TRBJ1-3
ASSIHVRRTSGNTIY
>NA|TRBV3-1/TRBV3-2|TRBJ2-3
ASSQDTLAVQY
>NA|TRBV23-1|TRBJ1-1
ASTRRVGGGTEAF
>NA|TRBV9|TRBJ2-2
ASSPRSWRTGELF